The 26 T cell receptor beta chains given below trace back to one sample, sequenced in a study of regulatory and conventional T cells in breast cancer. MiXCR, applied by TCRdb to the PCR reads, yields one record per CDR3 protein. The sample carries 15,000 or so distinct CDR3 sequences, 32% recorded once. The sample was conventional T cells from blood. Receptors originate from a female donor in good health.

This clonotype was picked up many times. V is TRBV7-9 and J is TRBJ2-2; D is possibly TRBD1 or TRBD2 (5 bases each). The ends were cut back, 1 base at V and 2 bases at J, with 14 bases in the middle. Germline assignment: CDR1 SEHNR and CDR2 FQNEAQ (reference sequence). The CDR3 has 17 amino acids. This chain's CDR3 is CASSLGWSGRNTGELFF. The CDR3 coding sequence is TGTGCCAGCAGCTTAGGTTGGTCGGGACGAAACACCGGGGAGCTGTTTTTT.

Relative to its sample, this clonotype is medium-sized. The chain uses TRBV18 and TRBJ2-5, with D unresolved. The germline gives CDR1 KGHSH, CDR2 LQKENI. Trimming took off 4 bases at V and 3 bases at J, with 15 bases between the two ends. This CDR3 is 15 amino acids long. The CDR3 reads CASSLHDSMKETQYF. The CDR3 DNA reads TGTGCCAGCTCACTACACGACTCCATGAAAGAGACCCAGTACTTC. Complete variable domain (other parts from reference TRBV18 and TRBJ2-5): NAGVMQNPRHLVRRRGQEARLRCSPMKGHSHVYWYRQLPEEGLKFMVYLQKENIIDESGMPKERFSAEFPKEGPSILRIQQVVRGDSAAYFCASSLHDSMKETQYFGPGTRLLVL.

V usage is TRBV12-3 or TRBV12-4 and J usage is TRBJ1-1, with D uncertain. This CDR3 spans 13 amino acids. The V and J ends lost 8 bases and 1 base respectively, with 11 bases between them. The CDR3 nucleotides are TGTGCCAGCCAGCTACGGGCGAACACTGAAGCTTTCTTT. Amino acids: CASQLRANTEAFF.

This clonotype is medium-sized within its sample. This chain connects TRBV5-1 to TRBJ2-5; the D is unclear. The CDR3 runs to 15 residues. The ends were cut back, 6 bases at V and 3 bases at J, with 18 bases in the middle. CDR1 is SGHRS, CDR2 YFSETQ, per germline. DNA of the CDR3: TGCGCCAGCATCCTTGGCGGTAGAGGAGAAGAGACCCAGTACTTC. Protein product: CASILGGRGEETQYF. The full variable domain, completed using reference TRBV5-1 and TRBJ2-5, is KAGVTQTPRYLIKTRGQQVTLSCSPISGHRSVSWYQQTPGQGLQFLFEYFSETQRNKGNFPGRFSGRQFSNSRSEMNVSTLELGDSALYLCASILGGRGEETQYFGPGTRLLVL.

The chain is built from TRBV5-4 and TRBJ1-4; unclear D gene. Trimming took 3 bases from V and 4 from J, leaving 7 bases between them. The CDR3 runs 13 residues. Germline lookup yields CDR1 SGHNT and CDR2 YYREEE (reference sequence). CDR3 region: CASSSRLNEKLFF. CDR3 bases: TGTGCCAGCAGCTCCCGGCTTAATGAAAAACTGTTTTTT. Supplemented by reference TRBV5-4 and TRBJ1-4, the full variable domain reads ETGVTQSPTHLIKTRGQQVTLRCSSQSGHNTVSWYQQALGQGPQFIFQYYREEENGRGNFPPRFSGLQFPNYSSELNVNALELDDSALYLCASSSRLNEKLFFGSGTQLSVL.

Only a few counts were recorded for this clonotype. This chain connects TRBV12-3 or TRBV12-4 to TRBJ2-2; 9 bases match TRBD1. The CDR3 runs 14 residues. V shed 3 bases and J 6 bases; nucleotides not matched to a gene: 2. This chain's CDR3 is CASSFRQGAGELFF. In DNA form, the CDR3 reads TGTGCCAGCAGTTTTCGACAGGGGGCCGGGGAGCTGTTTTTT.

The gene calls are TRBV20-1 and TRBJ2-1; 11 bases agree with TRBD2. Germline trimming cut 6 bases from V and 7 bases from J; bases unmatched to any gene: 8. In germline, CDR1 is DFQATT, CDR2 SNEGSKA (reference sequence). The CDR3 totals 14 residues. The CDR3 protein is CSASASGRYNEQFF. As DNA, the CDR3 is TGCAGTGCGTCGGCTAGCGGGAGGTATAATGAGCAGTTCTTC.

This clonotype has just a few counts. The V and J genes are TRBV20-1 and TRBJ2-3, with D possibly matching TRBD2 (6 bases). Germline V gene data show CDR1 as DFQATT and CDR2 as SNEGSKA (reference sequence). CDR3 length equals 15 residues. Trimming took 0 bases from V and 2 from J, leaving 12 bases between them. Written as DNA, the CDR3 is TGCAGTGCTAGAGATTCGGGGGTACTCACAGATACGCAGTATTTT. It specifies CSARDSGVLTDTQYF.

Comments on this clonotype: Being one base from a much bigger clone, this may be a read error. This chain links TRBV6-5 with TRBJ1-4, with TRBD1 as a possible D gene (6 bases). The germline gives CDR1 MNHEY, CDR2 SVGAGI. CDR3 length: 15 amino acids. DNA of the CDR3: TGTGCCAGCAGACCGGGGACACAGAGTAATGAAAAACTGTCTTTT. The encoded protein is CASRPGTQSNEKLSF.

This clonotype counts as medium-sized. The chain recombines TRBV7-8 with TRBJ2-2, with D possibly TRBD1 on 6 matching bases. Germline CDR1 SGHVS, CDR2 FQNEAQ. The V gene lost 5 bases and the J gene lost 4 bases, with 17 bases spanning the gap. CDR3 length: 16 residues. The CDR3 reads CASSLNRVRSTGELFF. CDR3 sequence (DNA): TGTGCCAGCAGCCTCAACAGGGTTCGGAGCACCGGGGAGCTGTTTTTT.

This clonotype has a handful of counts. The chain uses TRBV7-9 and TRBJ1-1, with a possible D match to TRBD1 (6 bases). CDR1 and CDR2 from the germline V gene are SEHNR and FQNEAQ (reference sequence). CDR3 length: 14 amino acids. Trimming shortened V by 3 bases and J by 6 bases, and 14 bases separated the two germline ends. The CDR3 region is CASSFEGVGAEAFF. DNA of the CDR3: TGTGCCAGCAGCTTCGAGGGGGTCGGAGCTGAAGCTTTCTTT.

The CDR3 is CASSRGQGRGQPQHF. The CDR3 nucleotides are TGTGCCAGCTCACGAGGACAGGGGAGGGGTCAGCCCCAGCATTTT. V is TRBV18 and J is TRBJ1-5, with TRBD1 matching over 9 bases. The CDR3 extends over 15 amino acids. CDR1 and CDR2 from the germline V gene are KGHSH and LQKENI. Trimming removed 4 bases from V and 6 bases from J; junction bases left unmatched: 7.

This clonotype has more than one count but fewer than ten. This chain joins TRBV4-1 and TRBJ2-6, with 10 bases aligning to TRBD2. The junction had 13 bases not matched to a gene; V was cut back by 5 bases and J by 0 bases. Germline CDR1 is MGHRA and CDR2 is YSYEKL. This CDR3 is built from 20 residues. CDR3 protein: CASSSLGSGGPYSGANVLTF. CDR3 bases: TGCGCCAGCAGCTCCCTCGGTAGCGGGGGGCCGTACTCTGGGGCCAACGTCCTGACTTTC.

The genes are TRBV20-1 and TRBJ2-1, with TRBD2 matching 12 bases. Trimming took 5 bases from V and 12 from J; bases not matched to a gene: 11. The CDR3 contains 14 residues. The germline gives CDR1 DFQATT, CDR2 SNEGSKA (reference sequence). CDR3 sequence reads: CSAWPSGGGSWQFF. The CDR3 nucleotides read TGCAGTGCTTGGCCTAGCGGGGGGGGGTCGTGGCAGTTCTTC.

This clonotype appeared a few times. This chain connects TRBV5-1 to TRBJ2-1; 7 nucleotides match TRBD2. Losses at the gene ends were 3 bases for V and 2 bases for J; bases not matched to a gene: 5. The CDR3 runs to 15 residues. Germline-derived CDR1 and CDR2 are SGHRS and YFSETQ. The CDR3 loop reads CASSSAGVAYNEQFF. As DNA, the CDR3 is TGCGCCAGCAGCTCTGCGGGAGTGGCCTACAATGAGCAGTTCTTC.

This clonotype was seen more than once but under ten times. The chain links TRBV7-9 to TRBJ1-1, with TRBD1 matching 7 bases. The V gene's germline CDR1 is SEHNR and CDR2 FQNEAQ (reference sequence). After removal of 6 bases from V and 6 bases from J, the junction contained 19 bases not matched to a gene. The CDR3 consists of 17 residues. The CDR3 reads CASSRISLTGASAEAFF. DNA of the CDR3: TGTGCCAGCAGTCGTATATCCTTAACAGGGGCGAGTGCTGAAGCTTTCTTT.

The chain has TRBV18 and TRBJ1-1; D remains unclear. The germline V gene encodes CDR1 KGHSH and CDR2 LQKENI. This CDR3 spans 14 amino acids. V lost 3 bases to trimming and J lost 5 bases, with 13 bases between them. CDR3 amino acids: CASSPRLEATEAFF. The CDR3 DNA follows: TGTGCCAGCTCACCGAGGTTAGAGGCGACTGAAGCTTTCTTT.

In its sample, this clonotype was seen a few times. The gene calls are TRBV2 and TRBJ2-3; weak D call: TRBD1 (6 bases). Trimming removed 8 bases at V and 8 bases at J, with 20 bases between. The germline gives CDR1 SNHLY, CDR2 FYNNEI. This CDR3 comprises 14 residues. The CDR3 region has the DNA TGTGCCAGCTTTCCAGGGGCCATCGTAGGTACGCAGTATTTT. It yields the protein CASFPGAIVGTQYF.

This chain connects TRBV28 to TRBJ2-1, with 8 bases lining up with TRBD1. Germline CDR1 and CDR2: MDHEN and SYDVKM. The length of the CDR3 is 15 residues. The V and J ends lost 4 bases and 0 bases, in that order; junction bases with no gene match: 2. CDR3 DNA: TGTGCCAGCAGTTCGGGACAGGTCTCCTACAATGAGCAGTTCTTC. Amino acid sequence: CASSSGQVSYNEQFF.

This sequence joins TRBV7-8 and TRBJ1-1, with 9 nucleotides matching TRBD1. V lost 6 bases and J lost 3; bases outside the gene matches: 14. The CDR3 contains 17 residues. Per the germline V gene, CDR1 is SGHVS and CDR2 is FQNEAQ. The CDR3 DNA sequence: TGTGCCAGCAGACCCGGGACAGGGCTGCTCGTGGACACTGAAGCTTTCTTT. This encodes CASRPGTGLLVDTEAFF. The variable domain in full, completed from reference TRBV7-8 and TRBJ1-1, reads GAGVSQSPRYKVAKRGQDVALRCDPISGHVSLFWYQQALGQGPEFLTYFQNEAQLDKSGLPSDRFFAERPEGSVSTLKIQRTQQEDSAVYLCASRPGTGLLVDTEAFFGQGTRLTVV.

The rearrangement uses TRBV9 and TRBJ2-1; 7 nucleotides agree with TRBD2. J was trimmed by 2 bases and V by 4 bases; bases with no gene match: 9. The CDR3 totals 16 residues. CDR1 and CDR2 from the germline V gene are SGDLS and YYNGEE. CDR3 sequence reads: CASSPPMSGTYNEQFF. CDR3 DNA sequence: TGTGCCAGCAGCCCCCCAATGAGCGGGACCTACAATGAGCAGTTCTTC.

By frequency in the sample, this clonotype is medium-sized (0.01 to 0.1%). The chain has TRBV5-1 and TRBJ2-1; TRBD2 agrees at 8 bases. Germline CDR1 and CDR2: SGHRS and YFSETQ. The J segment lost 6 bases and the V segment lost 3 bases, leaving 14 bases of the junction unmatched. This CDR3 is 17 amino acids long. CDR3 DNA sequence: TGCGCCAGCAGCTCCTTGGTGGCGGGAGGTCTTGCCAATGAGCAGTTCTTC. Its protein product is CASSSLVAGGLANEQFF.

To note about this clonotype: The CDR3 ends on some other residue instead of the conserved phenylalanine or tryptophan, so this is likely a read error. The CDR3, as DNA: TGCGCCAGCAGCTGGATAGCCGGGACTAACAATGAGCAGTTCTCC. Residues: CASSWIAGTNNEQFS. The chain combines TRBV5-1 with TRBJ2-1; 7 positions agree with TRBD2. J gave up 5 bases and V 3 bases, and 8 bases lay outside the gene matches. The germline CDR1 and CDR2 sequences are SGHRS and YFSETQ. This CDR3 is built from 15 residues.

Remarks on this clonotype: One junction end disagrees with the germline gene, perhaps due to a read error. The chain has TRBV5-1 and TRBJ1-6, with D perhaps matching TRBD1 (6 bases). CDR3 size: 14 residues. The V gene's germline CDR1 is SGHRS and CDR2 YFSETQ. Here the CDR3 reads CASSFPGGGSPLHF. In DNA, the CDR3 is TGTGCCAGCAGCTTCCCTGGGGGCGGCTCACCCCTCCACTTT.

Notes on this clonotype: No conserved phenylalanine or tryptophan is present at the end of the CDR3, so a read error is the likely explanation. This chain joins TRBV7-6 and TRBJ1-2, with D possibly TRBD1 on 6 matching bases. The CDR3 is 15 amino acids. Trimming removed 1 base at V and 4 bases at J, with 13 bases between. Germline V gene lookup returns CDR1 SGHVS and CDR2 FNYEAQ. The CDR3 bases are TGTGCCAGCAGCTTAGTCGTGGGGGGCGGCTATGGCTACACCCTC. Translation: CASSLVVGGGYGYTL.

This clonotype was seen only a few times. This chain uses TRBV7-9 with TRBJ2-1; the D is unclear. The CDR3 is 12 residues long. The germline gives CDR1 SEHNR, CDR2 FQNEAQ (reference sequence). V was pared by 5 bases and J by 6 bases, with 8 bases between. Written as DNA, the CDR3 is TGTGCCAGCAGCCTCTTCCCCAATGAGCAGTTCTTC. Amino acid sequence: CASSLFPNEQFF.